The 12 T cell receptor beta chains below all came from one sample that was sequenced in a study of blood T cell repertoires in COVID-19. Repertoires were generated with immunoSEQ multiplex PCR, while TCRdb's copy carries only in-frame clones and drops some. Of fewer than 350,000 clones in the sample, around 86% were seen once. The sequenced sample consisted of peripheral blood. The source is a woman aged 55 to 70 with active or convalescent COVID-19.

This sequence joins TRBV6-6 and TRBJ2-5; 8 bases map to TRBD1. Unmatched junction bases numbered 2, after V lost 4 bases and J lost 1 base. The CDR3 is 14 residues long. The germline CDR1 and CDR2 sequences are MNHNY and SVGAGI (reference sequence). The chain's CDR3 is CASSLQGAQETQYF. In DNA, the CDR3 is TGTGCCAGCAGTTTGCAGGGGGCCCAAGAGACCCAGTACTTC.

The chain links TRBV6-5 to TRBJ2-3; D is ambiguous. CDR1 MNHEY and CDR2 SVGAGI come from the germline V gene. V lost 0 bases, J lost 5 bases, and 12 bases lay in between. The CDR3 is 15 amino acids. The CDR3 DNA reads TGTGCCAGCAGTTACTCCCGGAGCCGGAGAGATACGCAGTATTTT. This sequence encodes CASSYSRSRRDTQYF.

The chain uses TRBV14 and TRBJ1-2; the D gene is possibly TRBD1 (5 bases). This CDR3 region has 13 residues. V was shortened by 4 bases and J by 7 bases, with 13 bases between the two germline ends. CDR1 SGHDN and CDR2 FVKESK come from the germline V gene. In DNA, the CDR3 is TGTGCCAGCAGCCCCGTTCAGGGAGGTGGCTACACCTTC. Amino acid sequence: CASSPVQGGGYTF.

V and J are TRBV6-6 and TRBJ1-1; 7 nucleotides line up with TRBD1. The CDR3 consists of 15 residues. Germline CDR1 is MNHNY and CDR2 is SVGAGI (reference sequence). After removal of 2 bases from V and 3 bases from J, the junction contained 6 bases not matched to a gene. The chain's CDR3 is CASSYQGEKDTEAFF. CDR3 in DNA: TGTGCCAGCAGTTACCAGGGGGAGAAGGACACTGAAGCTTTCTTT.

The V call is TRBV11-2, the J call TRBJ1-2; TRBD1 is a possible D gene (5 bases). The V end lost 4 bases, the J end lost 5 bases, and 20 bases lay between the germline ends. The CDR3 loop spans 16 amino acids. The germline V gene encodes CDR1 SGHAT and CDR2 FQNNGV. CDR3 residues: CASSSLGTYRKYGYTF. The CDR3 DNA is TGTGCCAGCAGCTCTCTGGGAACATACAGGAAGTATGGCTACACCTTC. Variable domain in full (rest from reference TRBV11-2 and TRBJ1-2): EAGVAQSPRYKIIEKRQSVAFWCNPISGHATLYWYQQILGQGPKLLIQFQNNGVVDDSQLPKDRFSAERLKGVDSTLKIQPAKLEDSAVYLCASSSLGTYRKYGYTFGSGTRLTVV.

This chain connects TRBV5-1 to TRBJ1-2, with a tentative D call TRBD1 (6 bases). The V gene lost 3 bases and the J gene lost 8 bases, with 11 bases spanning the gap. CDR1 is SGHRS, CDR2 YFSETQ, per germline. This CDR3 contains 12 residues. CDR3 loop: CASSWDIGGYTF. The CDR3 bases are TGCGCCAGCAGCTGGGACATTGGCGGCTACACCTTC.

This clone was seen once. The J gene is TRBJ2-1, the V gene TRBV30; 9 nucleotides line up with TRBD2. There are 14 residues in the CDR3. J gave up 9 bases and V 8 bases, and 14 bases lay outside the gene matches. Germline-derived CDR1 and CDR2 are GTSNPN and SVGIG (reference sequence). The CDR3 spells CAGPKGGGATEQFF. CDR3 in DNA: TGTGCCGGGCCTAAGGGCGGGGGGGCCACTGAGCAGTTCTTC.

V and J are TRBV6-5 and TRBJ2-5, with TRBD2 as a possible D gene (6 bases). The CDR3 sequence is 15 residues long. Trimming removed 8 bases from V and 5 bases from J, with 21 bases in between. From germline, CDR1 is MNHEY and CDR2 SVGAGI. This CDR3 is CASLPYEGRGETQYF. The CDR3 DNA sequence: TGTGCCAGCCTCCCTTATGAGGGGCGGGGTGAGACCCAGTACTTC.

The chain employs TRBV7-9 and TRBJ2-7, with 9 bases that match TRBD2. CDR3 length equals 12 residues. The V segment lost 7 bases and the J segment 5 bases; nucleotides outside the gene matches: 3. The germline V gene encodes CDR1 SEHNR and CDR2 FQNEAQ (reference sequence). The CDR3 nucleotides read TGTGCCAGCAAGCGGGGGGCCGACGAGCAGTACTTC. Translated: CASKRGADEQYF.

The chain couples TRBV4-1 to TRBJ2-5, with a possible D match to TRBD2 (5 bases). Deletions cut 0 bases from V and 4 bases from J, with 12 bases between. CDR3 length equals 15 residues. Germline CDR1 reads MGHRA; CDR2 reads YSYEKL. CDR3 amino acids: CASSQDGVWGETQYF. CDR3 sequence (DNA): TGCGCCAGCAGCCAAGACGGGGTCTGGGGAGAGACCCAGTACTTC.

The genes are TRBV7-3 and TRBJ2-3; 7 nucleotides align to TRBD2. V trimming: 2 bases; J trimming: 3 bases; junction bases outside the gene matches: 5. CDR1 is SGHTA, CDR2 FQGTGA, per germline. This CDR3 comprises 15 residues. The chain's CDR3 is CASSLGAGETDTQYF. The CDR3 DNA sequence: TGTGCCAGCAGCTTAGGGGCGGGGGAGACAGATACGCAGTATTTT.

The genes are TRBV3-1 (or the pseudogene TRBV3-2) and TRBJ2-2; 10 nucleotides align to TRBD2. The CDR3 contains 21 residues. Germline CDR1 LGHDT, CDR2 YNNKEL (reference sequence). Trimming cost V 0 bases and J 0 bases; bases outside gene matches: 13. CDR3 nucleotides: TGTGCCAGCAGCCAAGAAAATGGTATATCTAGCGGGGGCTCGAACACCGGGGAGCTGTTTTTT. It is translated as CASSQENGISSGGSNTGELFF.